The entry below describes one T cell receptor (beta chain). This sample was taken from a study of control samples from healthy donors and cancer patients. Germline CDR1 MNHNY, CDR2 SVGAGI (reference sequence). The CDR3 loop spans 14 amino acids. Trimming took 5 bases from V and 0 from J, leaving 8 bases between them. Repertoires were generated with immunoSEQ multiplex PCR, while TCRdb's copy carries only in-frame clones and drops some. The sample carries 130,000 or so clones, roughly 94% recorded once. The sequenced sample was blood. This TCR derives from a man aged 35 to 55 in good health. The chain carries TRBV6-6 and TRBJ1-5, with D uncertain. The CDR3 is CASSPANSNQPQHF. The CDR3 DNA sequence: TGTGCCAGCAGTCCCGCCAATAGCAATCAGCCCCAGCATTTT.